This T cell receptor beta chain was documented in a study of T-cell reconstitution after alpha-beta-depleted transplantation in children (TCRdb year 2016). Study-wide context: T-cell immune reconstitution after TCRalphabeta/CD19-depleted allogeneic hematopoietic cell transplantation in children was quantitatively tracked in the study by means of TCR repertoire profiling.

Findings and caveats that apply to the study as a whole: Apparently early alphabetaT-cell count recovery about two months after transplant reportedly relied on only several hundred rapidly expanded clones derived from non-depleted graft cells. The high TCRbeta diversity at day 60 in some patients was ascribed to recipient T cells and intrathymic progenitors that had survived conditioning. Over the following months the frequencies of hyperexpanded clones went down, and after one year T-cell counts and TCRbeta diversity were mostly credited to newly produced T cells.

The protocol used for the library was PCR. The listed sequencing device is Illumina HiSeq 2500. TCR library preparation used molecular barcoding, with unique molecular identifiers applied to normalize quantification of the TCRbeta repertoire. The raw public data were reprocessed by TCRdb itself: fastp quality trimming at Q25, MiXCR clonotype calling, in-frame beta chains only. Every distinct CDR3 protein forms one entry, paired with its most common genes and DNA. The sample contains around 960,000 distinct CDR3 sequences, under 30% of them found a single time. The ten biggest clones cover over 25% of the sample. Details on this clonotype: The specificity of this receptor is unknown. There are no base qualities to consult, and no much larger clone falls within one base.

Explained via the paper, the treatment or condition label denotes: allogeneic hematopoietic cell transplantation with graft depleted of TCRalphabeta T cells and CD19 B cells. The transplant recipients were children given TCRalphabeta/CD19-depleted allogeneic hematopoietic cell grafts. Looking up the germline V gene (reference sequence) yields CDR1 SGHAT and CDR2 FQDESV. The CDR3 goes from the cysteine to the phenylalanine over 16 residues. Left in the record is the CDR3 DNA by itself, 48 bases read in frame from the first base. V gives up 1 base and J gives up 2 bases, and the segment between their germline ends measures 14 bases.

The chain is encoded by TRBV11-1 joined to TRBJ1-2; the D gene cannot be resolved reliably. Sample: PBMCs, mostly from graft donor cells, taken 360 days after TCRalphabeta/CD19-depleted stem cell transplant. The TCR sequence derives from a boy in the first two years of life who had a stem cell transplant for SCID, so the T cells may come from the graft donor. For the CDR3, the sequence is CASSLEGRRTNYGYTF. Read as DNA, the sequence is TGTGCCAGCAGCTTAGAAGGCCGCCGGACCAACTATGGCTACACCTTC.